This TCR beta chain was observed in a study of PD-1 blockade in classical Hodgkin lymphoma. Study context: Patients were dosed intravenously with nivolumab at 3 mg/kg every 2 weeks. Study outcomes and limitations: Newly diagnosed patients were said to have less baseline TCR diversity than healthy donors did. Some patients started nivolumab under 1 year after ASCT, and they were excluded.

All patients relapsed after autologous stem cell transplantation, and brentuximab vedotin exposure varied. Negative magnetic selection isolated CD4+ T cells from thawed PBMCs. Profiling relied on immunoSEQ multiplex PCR, and the TCRdb table lists in-frame clones only, not all of them. The sample shows 6,000 to 7,000 clones, about 77% of them seen only once. The junction had 3 bases not matched to a gene; V was cut back by 6 bases and J by 7 bases. The CDR3 loop spans 13 amino acids. Germline V lookup: CDR1 LNHDA, CDR2 SQIVND (reference sequence). This clone was picked up a small number of times. What it binds is not known.

V is TRBV19 and J is TRBJ1-5; the match to TRBD1 covers 10 bases. The sequence derives from a human donor with classical Hodgkin lymphoma. Here the sequenced sample was CD4+ T cells from blood, taken at baseline. The CDR3 DNA reads TGTGCCAGTAGCGGACAGGGGGGACAGCCCCAGCATTTT. Amino acids: CASSGQGGQPQHF.